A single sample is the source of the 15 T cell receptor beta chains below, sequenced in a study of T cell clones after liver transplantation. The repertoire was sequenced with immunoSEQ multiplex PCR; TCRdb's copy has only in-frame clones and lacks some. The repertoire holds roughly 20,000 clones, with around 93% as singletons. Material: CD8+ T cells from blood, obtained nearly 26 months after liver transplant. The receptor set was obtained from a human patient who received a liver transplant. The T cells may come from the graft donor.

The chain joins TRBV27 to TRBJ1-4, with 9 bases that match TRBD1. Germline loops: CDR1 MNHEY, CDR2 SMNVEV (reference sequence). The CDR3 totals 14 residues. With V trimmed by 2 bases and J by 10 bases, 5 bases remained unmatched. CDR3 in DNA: TGTGCCAGCAGTTTAATGGGACAGGGAAGAAAACTGTTTTTT. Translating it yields CASSLMGQGRKLFF.

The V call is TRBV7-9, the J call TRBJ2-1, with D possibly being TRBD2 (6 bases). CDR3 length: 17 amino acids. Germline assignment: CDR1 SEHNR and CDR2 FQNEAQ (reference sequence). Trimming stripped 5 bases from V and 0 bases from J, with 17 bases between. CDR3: CASSPLTGEVSYNEQFF. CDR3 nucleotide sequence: TGTGCCAGCAGCCCTCTTACTGGGGAGGTCTCCTACAATGAGCAGTTCTTC.

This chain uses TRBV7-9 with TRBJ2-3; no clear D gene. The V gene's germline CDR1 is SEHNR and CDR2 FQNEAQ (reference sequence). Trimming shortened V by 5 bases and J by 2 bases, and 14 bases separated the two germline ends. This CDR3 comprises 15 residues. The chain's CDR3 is CASSPTTPNTDTQYF. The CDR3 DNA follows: TGTGCCAGCAGCCCCACGACACCTAACACAGATACGCAGTATTTT.

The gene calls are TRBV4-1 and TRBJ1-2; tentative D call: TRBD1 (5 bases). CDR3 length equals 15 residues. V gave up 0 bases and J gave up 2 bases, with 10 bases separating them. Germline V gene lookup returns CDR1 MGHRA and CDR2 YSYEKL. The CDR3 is CASSQEPRANYGYTF. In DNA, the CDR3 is TGCGCCAGCAGCCAAGAACCCAGGGCCAACTATGGCTACACCTTC.

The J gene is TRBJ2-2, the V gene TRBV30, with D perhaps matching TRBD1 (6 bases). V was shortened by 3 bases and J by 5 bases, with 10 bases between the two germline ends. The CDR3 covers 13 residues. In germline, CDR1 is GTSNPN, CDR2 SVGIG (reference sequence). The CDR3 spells CAWSQGITGELFF. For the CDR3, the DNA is TGTGCCTGGAGCCAGGGGATAACCGGGGAGCTGTTTTTT.

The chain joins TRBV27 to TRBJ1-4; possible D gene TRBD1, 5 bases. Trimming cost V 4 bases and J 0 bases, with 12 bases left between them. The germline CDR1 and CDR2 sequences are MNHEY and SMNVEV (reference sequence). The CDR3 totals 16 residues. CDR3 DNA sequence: TGTGCCAGCAGTTGGACCGGGACTTCAACTAATGAAAAACTGTTTTTT. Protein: CASSWTGTSTNEKLFF.

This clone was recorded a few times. The CDR3 region is CASSLRVGGTDTQYF. CDR3 sequence (DNA): TGTGCCAGCAGTTTGCGGGTAGGGGGCACAGATACGCAGTATTTT. This sequence joins TRBV27 and TRBJ2-3, with D perhaps being TRBD1 or TRBD2 (5 bases each). The germline V gene encodes CDR1 MNHEY and CDR2 SMNVEV (reference sequence). With 3 bases removed from V and 1 base from J, the gap between germline ends came to 11 bases. The CDR3 has 15 residues.

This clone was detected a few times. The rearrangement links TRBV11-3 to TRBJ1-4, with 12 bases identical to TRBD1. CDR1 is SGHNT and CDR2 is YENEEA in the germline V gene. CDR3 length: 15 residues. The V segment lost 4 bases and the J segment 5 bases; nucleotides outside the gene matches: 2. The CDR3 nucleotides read TGTGCCAGCAGCTCGGGACAGGGGGCCAATGAAAAACTGTTTTTT. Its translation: CASSSGQGANEKLFF.

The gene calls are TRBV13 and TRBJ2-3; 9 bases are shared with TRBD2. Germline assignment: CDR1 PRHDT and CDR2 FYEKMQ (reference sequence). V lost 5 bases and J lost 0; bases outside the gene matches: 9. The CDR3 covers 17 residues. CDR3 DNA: TGTGCCAGCAGCCCTTCGGTAGCGGGAGAGAGCACAGATACGCAGTATTTT. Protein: CASSPSVAGESTDTQYF.

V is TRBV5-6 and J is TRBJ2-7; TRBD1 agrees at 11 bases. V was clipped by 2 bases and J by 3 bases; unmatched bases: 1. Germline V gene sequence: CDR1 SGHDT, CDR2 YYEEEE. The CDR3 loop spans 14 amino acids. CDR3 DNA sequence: TGTGCCAGCAGCTTCGGGACAGGGGGCTACGAGCAGTACTTC. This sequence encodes CASSFGTGGYEQYF.

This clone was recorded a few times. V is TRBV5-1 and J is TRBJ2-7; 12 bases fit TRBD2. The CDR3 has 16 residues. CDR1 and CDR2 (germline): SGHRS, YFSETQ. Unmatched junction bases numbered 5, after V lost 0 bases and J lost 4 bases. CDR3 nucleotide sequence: TGCGCCAGCAGCTTGGAGGGCCTAGCGGGAGGGTACGAGCAGTACTTC. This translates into CASSLEGLAGGYEQYF.

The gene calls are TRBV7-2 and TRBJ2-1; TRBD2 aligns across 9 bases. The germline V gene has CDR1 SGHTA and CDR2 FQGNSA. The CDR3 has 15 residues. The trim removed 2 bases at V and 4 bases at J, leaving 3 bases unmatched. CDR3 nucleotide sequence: TGTGCCAGCAGCTTACGCGGACTAGCGTACAATGAGCAGTTCTTC. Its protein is CASSLRGLAYNEQFF. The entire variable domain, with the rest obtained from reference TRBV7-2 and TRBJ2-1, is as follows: GAGVSQSPSNKVTEKGKDVELRCDPISGHTALYWYRQSLGQGLEFLIYFQGNSAPDKSGLPSDRFSAERTGGSVSTLTIQRTQQEDSAVYLCASSLRGLAYNEQFFGPGTRLTVL.

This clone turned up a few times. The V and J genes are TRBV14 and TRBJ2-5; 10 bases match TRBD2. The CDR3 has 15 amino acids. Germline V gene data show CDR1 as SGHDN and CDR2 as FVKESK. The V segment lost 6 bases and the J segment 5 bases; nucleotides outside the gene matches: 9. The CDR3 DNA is TGTGCCAGCAGACCCAGGGGACTAGCGAGCGAGACCCAGTACTTC. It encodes CASRPRGLASETQYF.

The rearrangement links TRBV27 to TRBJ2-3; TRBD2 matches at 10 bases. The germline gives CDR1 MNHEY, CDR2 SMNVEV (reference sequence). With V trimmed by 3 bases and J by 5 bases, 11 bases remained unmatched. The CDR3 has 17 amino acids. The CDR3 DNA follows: TGTGCCAGCAGTTTTGGAAGGAGCGGGAGGGTAATAGATACGCAGTATTTT. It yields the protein CASSFGRSGRVIDTQYF.

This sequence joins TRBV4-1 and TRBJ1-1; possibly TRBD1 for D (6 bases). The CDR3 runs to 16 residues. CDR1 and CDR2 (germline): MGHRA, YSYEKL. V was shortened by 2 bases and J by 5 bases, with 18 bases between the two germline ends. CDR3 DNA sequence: TGCGCCAGCAGCCAATACGACAAAGGGGGTGAGACTGAAGCTTTCTTT. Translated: CASSQYDKGGETEAFF.